This T cell receptor beta chain was sequenced in a study of blood T cell repertoires in COVID-19 (TCRdb year 2020). Regarding the research as a whole: Samples covering the acute and convalescent phases of COVID-19 were provided by collaborators in the United States, Italy and Spain. Nearly every sample came with metadata listing a de-identified subject ID, COVID-19 status, age in years and sex. The prospective study material was composed of cDNA or gDNA derived from T cells, B-cell-depleted T cells, or PBMCs. The samples were drawn from the first 160 participants of the ongoing ImmuneRACE study and from more than 1,000 subjects provided by 6 global collaborators. The repertoires were made available in a free public database intended to serve as a resource for research on the immune response to SARS-CoV-2. Where available, HLA class I and class II types were taken from metadata supplied by the sample provider and were not determined by assay-based typing. The dataset comprised deeply sampled blood TCRbeta repertoires from subjects exposed to, actively infected with, or recovered from COVID-19. General conclusions and limits of the study: Clinical and demographic metadata were provided uncurated, with the amount varying by source and participant.

Each collaborating institution followed its own protocols to collect whole blood in K2EDTA tubes. For TCRbeta analysis, collaborators shipped samples in one of three forms: frozen whole blood, isolated PBMCs, or DNA extracted from either of those sample types. Including cysteine and phenylalanine, the CDR3 has 14 amino acids. Only the CDR3 part of the read is kept: 42 bases, read in frame from the first base. The germline V gene sets CDR1 to MGHRA and CDR2 to YSYEKL. V is clipped by 0 bases and J by 4 bases, and the sequence between their germline boundaries is 7 bases long. The immunoSEQ Assay, a bias-controlled multiplex PCR, was used to amplify TCRbeta CDR3 regions from genomic DNA. Per the original workflow: Nucleated cell counts per sample were estimated from amplification of reference gene primers within the assay. To quantify the absolute abundance of each unique TCRbeta CDR3 rearrangement, sequence reads were collapsed and filtered. For each sample, productive Simpson clonality was calculated as the square root of Simpson's diversity index over productive rearrangements. The table comes from immuneACCESS by way of TCRdb, which keeps in-frame sequences with V and J called. Part of the clones is missing from these tables; in studies checked, under half for an unresolved V gene and the rest for unknown reasons. V and J calls and clone size are those listed in that table; D and trimming were worked out from the DNA. This sample is represented by about 270,000 clones; approximately 89% of them were singletons. The ten largest clones add up to approximately 8.2% of the sample.

Points on this clone: This receptor's antigen is unknown. No quality values exist for individual bases; no much larger clone is one base distant. Other DNA sequences from this sample encode an identical CDR3 as well.

The rearranged chain carries TRBV4-1 and TRBJ1-5; there is no confident call for the D gene. Sample: peripheral blood. The receptor was derived from a man aged 40-50 years with active or convalescent COVID-19. The CDR3 protein sequence reads: CASSQDRGNQPQHF. The sequence in DNA is TGCGCCAGCAGCCAAGATCGGGGTAATCAGCCCCAGCATTTT.